This T cell receptor (beta chain) was obtained from a study of vaccination and CD4 T cells after COVID-19. Treatment given: approximately 11-day PBMC culture with coronavirus spike peptide pools or control peptides (ViraFEST assay). Investigators isolated CD4+ T cells by negative selection after 10 days of culture. CDR3 size: 13 residues. Germline V gene data show CDR1 as MNHNS and CDR2 as SASEGT. Trimming pared 7 bases from V and 3 bases from J, leaving 12 bases between. Once obtained from cultured CD4+ T cells, the DNA was sequenced using the Oncomine TCR Beta short-read assay. One entry per CDR3 protein results from TCRdb running MiXCR on the PCR reads. This sample carries 18,000 or so distinct CDR3 sequences, 40% to 45% of them seen once, and the ten largest clones take about 27%. Only a few counts were recorded for this clonotype. What it recognizes is unknown.

Sequences were derived from CD4+ T cells from blood, cultured in vitro, sampled before SARS-CoV-2 vaccination. The TCR comes from a human donor who received a COVID-19 vaccine. The chain combines TRBV6-1 with TRBJ1-2, with D possibly TRBD1 on 6 matching bases. CDR3 coding DNA: TGTGCCAGCACCCAAGGGGGGGACTATGGCTACACCTTC. The encoded protein is CASTQGGDYGYTF.